This T cell receptor beta chain was obtained from a study of low-dose radiotherapy and immunotherapy resistance in tumors. Trimming removed 8 bases at V and 3 bases at J, with 5 bases between. The CDR3 spans 11 residues. The V gene's germline CDR1 is MDHEN and CDR2 SYDVKM. The sample's time point: before trial treatment. Many counts were recorded for this clonotype. Priming of first-strand cDNA relied on TRAV- and TRBV-specific primers (covering alpha and beta chains). TCR amplification involved 15 to 20 PCR cycles with a constant-region primer and V-primer adapter. Each CDR3 protein gets one entry after TCRdb re-called the reads with MiXCR. The table includes 85,000 to 100,000 distinct CDR3 sequences, 9.4% detected once.

The material sequenced was PBMCs, taken before treatment. The clonotype comes from a male donor with prostate cancer. The chain employs TRBV28 and TRBJ1-5; D ambiguous. This CDR3 is CASGPNQPQHF. The CDR3 coding sequence is TGTGCCAGCGGGCCCAATCAGCCCCAGCATTTT.